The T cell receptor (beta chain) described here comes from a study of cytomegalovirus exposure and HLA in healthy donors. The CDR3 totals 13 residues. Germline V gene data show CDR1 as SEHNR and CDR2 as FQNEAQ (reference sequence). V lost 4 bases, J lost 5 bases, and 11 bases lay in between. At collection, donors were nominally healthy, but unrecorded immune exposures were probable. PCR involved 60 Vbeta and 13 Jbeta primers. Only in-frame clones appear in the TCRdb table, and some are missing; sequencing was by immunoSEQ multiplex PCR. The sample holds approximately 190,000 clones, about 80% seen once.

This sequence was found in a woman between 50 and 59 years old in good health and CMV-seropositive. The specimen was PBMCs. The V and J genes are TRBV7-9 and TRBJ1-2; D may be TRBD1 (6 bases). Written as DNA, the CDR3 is TGTGCCAGCAGCTCACAGGGCCGATATGGCTACACCTTC. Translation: CASSSQGRYGYTF.